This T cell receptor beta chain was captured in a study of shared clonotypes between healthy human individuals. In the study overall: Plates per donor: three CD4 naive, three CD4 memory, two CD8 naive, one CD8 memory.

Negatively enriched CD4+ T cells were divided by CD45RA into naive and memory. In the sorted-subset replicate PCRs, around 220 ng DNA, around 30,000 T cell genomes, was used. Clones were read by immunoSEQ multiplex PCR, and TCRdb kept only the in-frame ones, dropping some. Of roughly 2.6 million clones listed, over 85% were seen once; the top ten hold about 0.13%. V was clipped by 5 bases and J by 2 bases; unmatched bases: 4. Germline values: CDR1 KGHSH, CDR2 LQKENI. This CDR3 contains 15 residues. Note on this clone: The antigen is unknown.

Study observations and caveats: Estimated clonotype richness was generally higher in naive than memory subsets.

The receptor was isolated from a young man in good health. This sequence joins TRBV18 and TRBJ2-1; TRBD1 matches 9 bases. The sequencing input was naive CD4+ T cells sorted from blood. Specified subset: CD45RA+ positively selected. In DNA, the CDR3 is TGTGCCAGCTCATCGGACAGGGGAACCTACAATGAGCAGTTCTTC. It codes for CASSSDRGTYNEQFF.